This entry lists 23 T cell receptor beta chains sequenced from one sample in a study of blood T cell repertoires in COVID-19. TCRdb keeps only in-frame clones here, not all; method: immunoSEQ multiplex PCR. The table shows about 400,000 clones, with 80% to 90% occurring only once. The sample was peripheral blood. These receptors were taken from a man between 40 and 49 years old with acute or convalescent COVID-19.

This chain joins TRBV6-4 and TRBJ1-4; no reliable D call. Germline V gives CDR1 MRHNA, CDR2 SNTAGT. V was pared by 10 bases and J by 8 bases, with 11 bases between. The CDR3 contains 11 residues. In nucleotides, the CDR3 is TGTGCCACCCCTGCGTTGGAAAAACTGTTTTTT. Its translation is CATPALEKLFF.

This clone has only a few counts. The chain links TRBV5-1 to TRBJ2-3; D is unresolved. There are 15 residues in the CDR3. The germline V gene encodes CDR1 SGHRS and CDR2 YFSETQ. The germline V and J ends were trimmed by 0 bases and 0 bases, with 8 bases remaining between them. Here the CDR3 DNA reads TGCGCCAGCAGCTTGGTCCGTACTAGCACAGATACGCAGTATTTT. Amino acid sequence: CASSLVRTSTDTQYF.

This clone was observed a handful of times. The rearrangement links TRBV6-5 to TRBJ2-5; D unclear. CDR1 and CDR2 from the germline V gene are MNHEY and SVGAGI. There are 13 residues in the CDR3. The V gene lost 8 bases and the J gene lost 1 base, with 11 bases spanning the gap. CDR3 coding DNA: TGTGCCAGCGCGGTACCGGCCCAAGAGACCCAGTACTTC. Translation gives CASAVPAQETQYF.

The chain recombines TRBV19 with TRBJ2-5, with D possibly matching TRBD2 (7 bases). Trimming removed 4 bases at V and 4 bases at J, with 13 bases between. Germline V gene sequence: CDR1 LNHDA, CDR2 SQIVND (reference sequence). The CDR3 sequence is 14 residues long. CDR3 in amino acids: CASSTSGEGETQYF. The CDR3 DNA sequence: TGTGCCAGTAGTACGTCAGGGGAGGGAGAGACCCAGTACTTC.

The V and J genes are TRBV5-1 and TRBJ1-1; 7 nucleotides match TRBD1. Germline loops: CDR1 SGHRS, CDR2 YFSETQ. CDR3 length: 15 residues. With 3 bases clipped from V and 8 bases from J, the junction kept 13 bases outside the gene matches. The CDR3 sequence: CASSWGDRDQTEAFF. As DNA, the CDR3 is TGCGCCAGCAGCTGGGGGGACAGAGACCAAACAGAAGCTTTCTTT.

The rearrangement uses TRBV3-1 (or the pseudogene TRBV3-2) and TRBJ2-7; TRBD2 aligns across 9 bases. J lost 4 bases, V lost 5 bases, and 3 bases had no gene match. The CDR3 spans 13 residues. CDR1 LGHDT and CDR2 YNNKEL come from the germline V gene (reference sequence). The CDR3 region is CASSFTSGYEQYF. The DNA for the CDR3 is TGTGCCAGCAGCTTCACTAGCGGGTACGAGCAGTACTTC.

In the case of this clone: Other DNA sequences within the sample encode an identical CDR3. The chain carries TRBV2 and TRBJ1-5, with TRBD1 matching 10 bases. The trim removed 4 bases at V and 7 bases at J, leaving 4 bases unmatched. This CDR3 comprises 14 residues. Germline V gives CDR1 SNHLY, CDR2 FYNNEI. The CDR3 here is CASSGQGAGQPQHF. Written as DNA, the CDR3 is TGTGCCAGCAGTGGACAGGGGGCTGGGCAGCCCCAGCATTTT.

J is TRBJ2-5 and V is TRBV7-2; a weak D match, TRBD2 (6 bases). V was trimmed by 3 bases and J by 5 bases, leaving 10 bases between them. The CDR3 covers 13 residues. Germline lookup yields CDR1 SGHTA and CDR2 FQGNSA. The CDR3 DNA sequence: TGTGCCAGCAGCTTTCTAGCGTTTGAGACCCAGTACTTC. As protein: CASSFLAFETQYF.

The CDR3 protein is CASSLAGRYTDTQYF. The CDR3, as DNA: TGTGCCAGCAGCTTAGCGGGGCGTTACACAGATACGCAGTATTTT. The rearrangement joins TRBV7-9 to TRBJ2-3; possibly TRBD1 for D (5 bases). The CDR3 loop spans 15 amino acids. V was cut by 0 bases and J by 2 bases, with 9 bases left in between. The germline gives CDR1 SEHNR, CDR2 FQNEAQ (reference sequence).

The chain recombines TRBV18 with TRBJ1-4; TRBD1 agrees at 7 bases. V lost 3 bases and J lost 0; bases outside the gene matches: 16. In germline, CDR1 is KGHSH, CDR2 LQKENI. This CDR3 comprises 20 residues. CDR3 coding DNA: TGTGCCAGCTCACCTATAAATACCGGGACAGCATTTGCAACTAATGAAAAACTGTTTTTT. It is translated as CASSPINTGTAFATNEKLFF.

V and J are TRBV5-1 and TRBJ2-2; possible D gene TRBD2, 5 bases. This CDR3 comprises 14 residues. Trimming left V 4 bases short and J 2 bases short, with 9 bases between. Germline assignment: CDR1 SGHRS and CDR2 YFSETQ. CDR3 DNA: TGCGCCAGCAGCCCCGGGGTAAACACCGGGGAGCTGTTTTTT. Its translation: CASSPGVNTGELFF.

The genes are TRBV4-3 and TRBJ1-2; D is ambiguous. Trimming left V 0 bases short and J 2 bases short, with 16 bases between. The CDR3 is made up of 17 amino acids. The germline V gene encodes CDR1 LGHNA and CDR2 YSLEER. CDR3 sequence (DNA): TGCGCCAGCAGCCAAGATGTAAGTCGGCAGGCCAACTATGGCTACACCTTC. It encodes CASSQDVSRQANYGYTF.

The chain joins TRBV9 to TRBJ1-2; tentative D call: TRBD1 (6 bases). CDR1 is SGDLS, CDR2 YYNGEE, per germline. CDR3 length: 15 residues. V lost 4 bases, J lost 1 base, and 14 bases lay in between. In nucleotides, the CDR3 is TGTGCCAGCAGCCCAACAGGGCAAGTTAACTATGGCTACACCTTC. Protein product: CASSPTGQVNYGYTF.

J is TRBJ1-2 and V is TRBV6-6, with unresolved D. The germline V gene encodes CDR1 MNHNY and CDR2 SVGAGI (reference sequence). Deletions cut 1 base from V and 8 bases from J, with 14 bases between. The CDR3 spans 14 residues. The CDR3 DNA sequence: TGTGCCAGCAGTTACTTCGCGGAGGATAGGGGCTACACCTTC. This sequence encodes CASSYFAEDRGYTF.

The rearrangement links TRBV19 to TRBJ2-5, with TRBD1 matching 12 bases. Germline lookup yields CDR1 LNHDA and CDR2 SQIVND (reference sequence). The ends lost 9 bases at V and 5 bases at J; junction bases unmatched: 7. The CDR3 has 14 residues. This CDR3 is CASSGTGGRETQYF. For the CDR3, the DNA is TGTGCCAGCTCCGGGACAGGGGGCCGGGAGACCCAGTACTTC.

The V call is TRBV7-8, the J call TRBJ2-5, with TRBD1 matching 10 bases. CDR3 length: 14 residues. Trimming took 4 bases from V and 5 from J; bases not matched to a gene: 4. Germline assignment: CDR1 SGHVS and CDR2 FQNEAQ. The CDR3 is CASSSTGGWETQYF. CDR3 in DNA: TGTGCCAGCAGCTCGACAGGGGGCTGGGAGACCCAGTACTTC.

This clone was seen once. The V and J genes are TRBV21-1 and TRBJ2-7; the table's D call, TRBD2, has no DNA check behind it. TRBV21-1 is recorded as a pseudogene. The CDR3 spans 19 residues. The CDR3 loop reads CASSKLEQGVAGGLYEQYF. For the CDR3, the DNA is TGTGCCAGCAGCAAATTAGAACAGGGTGTAGCGGGGGGCCTATACGAGCAGTACTTC.

CDR3 in DNA: TGTGCCAGCACTGGAGGTGGCACCATCTATGGCTACACCTTC. As protein: CASTGGGTIYGYTF. The chain links TRBV6-5 to TRBJ1-2, with D unclear. The CDR3 totals 14 residues. The V gene lost 7 bases and the J gene lost 4 bases, with 16 bases spanning the gap. CDR1 and CDR2 from the germline V gene are MNHEY and SVGAGI.

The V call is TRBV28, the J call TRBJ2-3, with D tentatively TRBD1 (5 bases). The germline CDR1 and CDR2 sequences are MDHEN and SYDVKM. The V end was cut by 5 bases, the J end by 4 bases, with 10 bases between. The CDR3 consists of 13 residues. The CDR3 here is CASSRWGPDTQYF. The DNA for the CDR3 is TGTGCCAGCAGTCGATGGGGCCCAGATACGCAGTATTTT.

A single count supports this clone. This chain's CDR3 is CASSRSGELFF. DNA for the CDR3: TGTGCCAGCAGTCGGTCCGGGGAGCTGTTTTTT. The chain recombines TRBV6-2 or TRBV6-3 with TRBJ2-2; D gene ambiguous. This CDR3 is 11 amino acids long. Germline CDR1 is MNHEY and CDR2 is SVGEGT. Trimming left V 5 bases short and J 6 bases short, with 4 bases between.

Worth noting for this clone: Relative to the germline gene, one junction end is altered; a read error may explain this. The CDR3 loop reads CASTLDTSGTDTQYF. CDR3 nucleotides: TGTGCCAGCACCTTGGATACTAGCGGCACAGATACGCAGTATTTT. This chain connects TRBV5-6 to TRBJ2-3, with 7 nucleotides matching TRBD2. The CDR3 runs 15 residues. Germline CDR1 and CDR2: SGHDT and YYEEEE. Supplemented by reference TRBV5-6 and TRBJ2-3, the full variable domain reads DAGVTQSPTHLIKTRGQQVTLRCSPKSGHDTVSWYQQALGQGPQFIFQYYEEEERQRGNFPDRFSGHQFPNYSSELNVNALLLGDSALYLCASTLDTSGTDTQYFGPGTRLTVL.

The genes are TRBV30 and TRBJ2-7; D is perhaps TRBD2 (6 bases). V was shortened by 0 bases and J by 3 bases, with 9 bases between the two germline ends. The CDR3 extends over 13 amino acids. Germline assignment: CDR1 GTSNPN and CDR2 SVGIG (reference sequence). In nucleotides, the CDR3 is TGTGCCTGGAGTGTTGGGGGGAACTACGAGCAGTACTTC. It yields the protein CAWSVGGNYEQYF.

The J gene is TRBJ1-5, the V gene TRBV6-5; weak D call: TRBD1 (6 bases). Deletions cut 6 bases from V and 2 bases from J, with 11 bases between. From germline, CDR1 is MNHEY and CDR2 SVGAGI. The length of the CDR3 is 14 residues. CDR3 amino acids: CASSPGVGNQPQHF. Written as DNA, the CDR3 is TGTGCCAGCAGCCCAGGGGTGGGCAATCAGCCCCAGCATTTT.